A single T cell receptor (beta chain) is shown here with its context. This entry comes from a study of blood T cell repertoires in COVID-19. Sequencing was performed with immunoSEQ multiplex PCR; in TCRdb, only in-frame clones are kept and a portion is missing. This sample yields roughly 170,000 clones, of which 87% are seen a single time; approximately 13% belongs to the top ten. This sequence was found in an older woman with COVID-19, enrolled during active disease. Sequencing used peripheral blood.

The DNA of the CDR3 is TGCAGCGTCGTCGGACTAGCATCTTTTCAGTTCTTC. Translating gives CSVVGLASFQFF. The chain uses TRBV29-1 and TRBJ2-1; TRBD2 agrees at 8 bases. This CDR3 is 12 amino acids long. J gave up 13 bases and V 6 bases, and 11 bases lay outside the gene matches. Germline V gives CDR1 SQVTM, CDR2 ANQGSEA.